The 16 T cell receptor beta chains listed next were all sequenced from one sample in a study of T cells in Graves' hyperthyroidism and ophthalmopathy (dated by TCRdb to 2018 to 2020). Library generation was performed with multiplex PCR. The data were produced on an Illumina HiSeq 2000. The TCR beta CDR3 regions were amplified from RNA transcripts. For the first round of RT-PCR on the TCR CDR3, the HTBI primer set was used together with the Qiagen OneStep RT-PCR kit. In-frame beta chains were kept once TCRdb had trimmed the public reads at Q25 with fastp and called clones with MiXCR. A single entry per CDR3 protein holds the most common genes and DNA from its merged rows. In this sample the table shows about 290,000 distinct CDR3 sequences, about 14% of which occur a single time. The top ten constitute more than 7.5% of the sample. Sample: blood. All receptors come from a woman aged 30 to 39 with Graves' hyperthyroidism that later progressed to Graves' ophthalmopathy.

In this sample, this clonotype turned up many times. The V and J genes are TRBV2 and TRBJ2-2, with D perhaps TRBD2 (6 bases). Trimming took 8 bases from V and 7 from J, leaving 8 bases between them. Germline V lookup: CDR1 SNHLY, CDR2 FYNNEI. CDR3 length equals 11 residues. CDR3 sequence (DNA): TGTGCCAGCCCGGGGGTCGGGGAGCTGTTTTTT. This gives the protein CASPGVGELFF.

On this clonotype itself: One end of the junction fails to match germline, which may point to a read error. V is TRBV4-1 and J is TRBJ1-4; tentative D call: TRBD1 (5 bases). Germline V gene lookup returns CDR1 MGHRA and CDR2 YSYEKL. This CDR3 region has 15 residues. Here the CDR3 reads CASSRGDAANAKLFF. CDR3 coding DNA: TGCGCCAGCAGCCGGGGGGACGCGGCTAATGCAAAACTGTTTTTT.

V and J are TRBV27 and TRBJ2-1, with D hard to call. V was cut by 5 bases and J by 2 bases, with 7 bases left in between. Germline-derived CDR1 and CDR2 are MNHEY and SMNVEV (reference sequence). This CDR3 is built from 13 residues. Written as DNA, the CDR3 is TGTGCCAGCAGTCGGCTAGCCTACAATGAGCAGTTCTTC. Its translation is CASSRLAYNEQFF.

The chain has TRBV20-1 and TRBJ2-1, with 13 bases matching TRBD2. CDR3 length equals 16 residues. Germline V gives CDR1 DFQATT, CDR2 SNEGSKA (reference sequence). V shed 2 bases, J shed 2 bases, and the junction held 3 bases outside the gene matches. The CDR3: CSARPLAGGAYNEQFF. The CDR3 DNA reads TGCAGTGCTAGACCACTAGCGGGAGGGGCCTACAATGAGCAGTTCTTC.

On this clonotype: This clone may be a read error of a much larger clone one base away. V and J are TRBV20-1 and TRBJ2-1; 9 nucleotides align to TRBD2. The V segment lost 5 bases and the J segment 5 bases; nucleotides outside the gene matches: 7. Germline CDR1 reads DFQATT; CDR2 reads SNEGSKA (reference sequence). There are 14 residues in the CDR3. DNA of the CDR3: TGCAGTGCTGATGGACTAGCGCGAAACAATGAGCAGTTCTTC. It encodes CSADGLARNNEQFF.

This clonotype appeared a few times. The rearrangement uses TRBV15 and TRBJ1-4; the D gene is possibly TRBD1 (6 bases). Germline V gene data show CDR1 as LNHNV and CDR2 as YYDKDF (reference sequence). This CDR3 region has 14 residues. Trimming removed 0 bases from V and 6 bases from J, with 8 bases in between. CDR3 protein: CATSREQGDEKLFF. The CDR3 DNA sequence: TGTGCCACCAGCAGAGAACAGGGCGATGAAAAACTGTTTTTT. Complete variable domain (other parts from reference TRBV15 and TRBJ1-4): DAMVIQNPRYQVTQFGKPVTLSCSQTLNHNVMYWYQQKSSQAPKLLFHYYDKDFNNEADTPDNFQSRRPNTSFCFLDIRSPGLGDTAMYLCATSREQGDEKLFFGSGTQLSVL.

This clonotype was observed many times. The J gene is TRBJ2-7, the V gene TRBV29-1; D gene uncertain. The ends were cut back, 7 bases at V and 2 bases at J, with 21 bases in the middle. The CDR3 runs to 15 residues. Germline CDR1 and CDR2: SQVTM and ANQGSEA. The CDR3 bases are TGCAGCGCACGGACGGACCTAACCTCAACCTACGAGCAGTACTTC. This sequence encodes CSARTDLTSTYEQYF.

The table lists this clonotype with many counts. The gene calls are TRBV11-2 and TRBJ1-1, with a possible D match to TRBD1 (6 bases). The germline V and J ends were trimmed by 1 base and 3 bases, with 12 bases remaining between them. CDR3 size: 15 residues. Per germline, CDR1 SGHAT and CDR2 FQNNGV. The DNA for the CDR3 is TGTGCCAGCAGCTTAGTGGGGGGCGCAGACACTGAAGCTTTCTTT. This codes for CASSLVGGADTEAFF.

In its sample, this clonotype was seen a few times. The CDR3 bases are TGCAGCACCCCCTGGGACTGCCGGTACTTC. Residues: CSTPWDCRYF. The chain is built from TRBV29-1 and TRBJ2-5; TRBD2 is a possible D gene (6 bases). This CDR3 spans 10 amino acids. V was trimmed by 8 bases and J by 13 bases, leaving 17 bases between them. Per germline, CDR1 SQVTM and CDR2 ANQGSEA. The entire variable domain, with the rest obtained from reference TRBV29-1 and TRBJ2-5, is as follows: SAVISQKPSRDICQRGTSLTIQCQVDSQVTMMFWYRQQPGQSLTLIATANQGSEATYESGFVIDKFPISRPNLTFSTLTVSNMSPEDSSIYLCSTPWDCRYFGPGTRLLVL.

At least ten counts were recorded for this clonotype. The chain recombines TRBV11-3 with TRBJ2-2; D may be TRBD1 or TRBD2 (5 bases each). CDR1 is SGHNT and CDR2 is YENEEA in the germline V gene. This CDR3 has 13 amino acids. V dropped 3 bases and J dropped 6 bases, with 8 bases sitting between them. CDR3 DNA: TGTGCCAGCAGCTTTGAGGGGCCCGGGGAGCTGTTTTTT. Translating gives CASSFEGPGELFF.

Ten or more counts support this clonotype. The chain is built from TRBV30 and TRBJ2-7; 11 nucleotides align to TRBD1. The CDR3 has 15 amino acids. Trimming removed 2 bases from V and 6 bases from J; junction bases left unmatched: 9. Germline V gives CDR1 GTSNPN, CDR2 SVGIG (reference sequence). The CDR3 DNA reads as TGTGCCTGGAGTATCAGGGACAGGGGGATCGGCGAGCAGTACTTC. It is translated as CAWSIRDRGIGEQYF.

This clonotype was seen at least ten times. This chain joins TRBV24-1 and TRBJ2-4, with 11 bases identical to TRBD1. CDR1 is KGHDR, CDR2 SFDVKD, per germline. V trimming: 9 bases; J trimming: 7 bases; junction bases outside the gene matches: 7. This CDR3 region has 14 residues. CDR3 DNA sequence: TGTGCCACCGCGACCGGACAGGGGGCGAACATTCAGTACTTC. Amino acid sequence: CATATGQGANIQYF.

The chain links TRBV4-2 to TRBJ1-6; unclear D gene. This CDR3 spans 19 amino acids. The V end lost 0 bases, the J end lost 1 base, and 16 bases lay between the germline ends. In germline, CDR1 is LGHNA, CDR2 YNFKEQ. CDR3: CASSQDGPGSVSYNSPLHF. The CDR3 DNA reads TGTGCCAGCAGCCAAGATGGGCCCGGGAGTGTGTCCTATAATTCACCCCTCCACTTT.

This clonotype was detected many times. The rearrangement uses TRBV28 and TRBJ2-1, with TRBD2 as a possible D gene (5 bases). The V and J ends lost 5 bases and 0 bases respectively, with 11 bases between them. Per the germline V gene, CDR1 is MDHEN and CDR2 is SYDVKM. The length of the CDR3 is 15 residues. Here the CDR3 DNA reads TGTGCCAGCAGTCCATTCAGCGGCTCCTACAATGAGCAGTTCTTC. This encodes CASSPFSGSYNEQFF.

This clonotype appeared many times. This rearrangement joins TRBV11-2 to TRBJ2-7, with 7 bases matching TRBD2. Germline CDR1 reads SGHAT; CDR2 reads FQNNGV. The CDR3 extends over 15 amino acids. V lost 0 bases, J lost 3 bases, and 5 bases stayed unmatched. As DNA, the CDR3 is TGTGCCAGCAGCTTAGAGGGAGGGAGAAGCTACGAGCAGTACTTC. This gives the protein CASSLEGGRSYEQYF.

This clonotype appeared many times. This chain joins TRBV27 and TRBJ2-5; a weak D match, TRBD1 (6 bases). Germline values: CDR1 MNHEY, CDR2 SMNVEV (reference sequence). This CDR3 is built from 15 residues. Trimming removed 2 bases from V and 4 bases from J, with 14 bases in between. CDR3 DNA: TGTGCCAGCAGTTTAACTGGGGGCTCGGCAGAGACCCAGTACTTC. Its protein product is CASSLTGGSAETQYF.